This T cell receptor beta chain was recovered during a study of siplizumab effects on memory and regulatory T cells. Study-level results: Naive T cells were seen as more diverse than memory cells and as major alloresponse contributors. A minor share of alloreactive clones matched unstimulated subsets. Siplizumab, the agent tested, significantly reduced alloreactive sequences traceable to unstimulated CD4+ memory cells.

On this clone itself: Its antigen is undetermined.

V was clipped by 4 bases and J by 7 bases; unmatched bases: 7. This CDR3 has 14 residues. Germline CDR1 is SGHRS and CDR2 is YFSETQ. The repertoire was sequenced with immunoSEQ multiplex PCR; TCRdb's copy has only in-frame clones and lacks some. The data show 95,000 to 130,000 clones, with about 95% seen just once and 1.5% to 2% held by the top ten. Specimen: non-Treg CD4+ T cells sorted from blood. The clonotype originates from a human donor in good health. The chain is built from TRBV5-1 and TRBJ2-7; 11 bases fit TRBD1. The CDR3 sequence is CASSIGQGAEEQYF. CDR3 in DNA: TGCGCCAGCAGCATCGGACAGGGGGCAGAGGAGCAGTACTTC.